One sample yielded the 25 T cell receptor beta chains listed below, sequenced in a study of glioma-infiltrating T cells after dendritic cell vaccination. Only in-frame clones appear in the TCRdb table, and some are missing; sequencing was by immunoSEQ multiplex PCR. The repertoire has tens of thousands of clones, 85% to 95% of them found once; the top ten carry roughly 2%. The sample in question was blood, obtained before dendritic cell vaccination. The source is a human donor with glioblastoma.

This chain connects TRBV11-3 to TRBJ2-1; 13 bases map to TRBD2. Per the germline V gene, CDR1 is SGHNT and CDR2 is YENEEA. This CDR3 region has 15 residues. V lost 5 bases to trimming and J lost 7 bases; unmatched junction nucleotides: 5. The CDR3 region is CASSQGLAGRNEQFF. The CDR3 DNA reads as TGTGCCAGCAGCCAGGGACTAGCGGGGCGTAATGAGCAGTTCTTC.

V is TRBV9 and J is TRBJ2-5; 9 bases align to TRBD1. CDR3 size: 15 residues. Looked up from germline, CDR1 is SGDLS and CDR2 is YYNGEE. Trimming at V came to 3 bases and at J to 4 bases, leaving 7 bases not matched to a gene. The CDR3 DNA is TGTGCCAGCAGCGCGAGGAAGGACAGGGGAGAGACCCAGTACTTC. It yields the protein CASSARKDRGETQYF.

The CDR3 bases are TGCGCCAGCAGCTTGAAATCAGGGGTCCCCCTGTATAGCAATCAGCCCCAGCATTTT. As protein: CASSLKSGVPLYSNQPQHF. The gene calls are TRBV5-1 and TRBJ1-5; possibly TRBD1 for D (6 bases). The CDR3 runs to 19 residues. The germline gives CDR1 SGHRS, CDR2 YFSETQ. V lost 1 base and J lost 0, with 20 bases in between.

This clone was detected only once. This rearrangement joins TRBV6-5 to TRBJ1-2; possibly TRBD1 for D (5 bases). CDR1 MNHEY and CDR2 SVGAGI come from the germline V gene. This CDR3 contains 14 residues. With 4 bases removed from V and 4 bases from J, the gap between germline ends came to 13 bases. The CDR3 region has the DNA TGTGCCAGCAGTTTGGGAGGGACTATCTATGGCTACACCTTC. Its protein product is CASSLGGTIYGYTF.

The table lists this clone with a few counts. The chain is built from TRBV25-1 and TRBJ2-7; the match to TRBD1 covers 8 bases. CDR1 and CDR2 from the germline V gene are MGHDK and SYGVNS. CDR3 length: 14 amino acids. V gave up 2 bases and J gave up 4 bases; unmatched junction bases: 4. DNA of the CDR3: TGTGCCAGCAGTGAACCGGACAGGGTGTACGAGCAGTACTTC. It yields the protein CASSEPDRVYEQYF.

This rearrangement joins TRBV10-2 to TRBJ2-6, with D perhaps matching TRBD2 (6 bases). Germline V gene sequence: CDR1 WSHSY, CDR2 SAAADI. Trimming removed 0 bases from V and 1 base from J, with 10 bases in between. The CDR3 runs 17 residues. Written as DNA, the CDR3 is TGCGCCAGCAGTGAGTCAGGGAGGCAATCTGGGGCCAACGTCCTGACTTTC. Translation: CASSESGRQSGANVLTF.

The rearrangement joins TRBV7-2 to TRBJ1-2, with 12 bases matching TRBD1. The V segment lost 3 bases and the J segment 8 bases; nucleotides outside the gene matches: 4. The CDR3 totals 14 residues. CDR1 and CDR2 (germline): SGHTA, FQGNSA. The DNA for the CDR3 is TGTGCCAGCAGCTTGACCGGGACAGGGGGCGGCTACACCTTC. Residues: CASSLTGTGGGYTF.

The CDR3 region is CASSPPRTSGGYEQYF. The CDR3 DNA reads TGTGCCAGCAGCCCCCCCCGGACTAGCGGGGGATACGAGCAGTACTTC. J is TRBJ2-5 and V is TRBV11-2, with TRBD2 matching over 13 bases. The J call may be faulty, since TRBJ2-7 better matches the DNA end. Germline V gene data show CDR1 as SGHAT and CDR2 as FQNNGV. This CDR3 is built from 16 residues.

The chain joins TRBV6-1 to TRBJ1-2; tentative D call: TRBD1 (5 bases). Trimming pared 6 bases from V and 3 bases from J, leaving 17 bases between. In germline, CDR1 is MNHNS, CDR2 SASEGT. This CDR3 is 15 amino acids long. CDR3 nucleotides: TGTGCCAGCAGCCGCGGGGGGTCAGGGTACTATGGCTACACCTTC. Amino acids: CASSRGGSGYYGYTF.

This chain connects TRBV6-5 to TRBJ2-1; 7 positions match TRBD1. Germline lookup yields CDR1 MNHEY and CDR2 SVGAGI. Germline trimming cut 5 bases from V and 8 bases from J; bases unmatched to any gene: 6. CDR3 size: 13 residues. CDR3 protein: CASSRQGADEQFF. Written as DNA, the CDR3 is TGTGCCAGCAGTCGACAGGGTGCCGATGAGCAGTTCTTC.

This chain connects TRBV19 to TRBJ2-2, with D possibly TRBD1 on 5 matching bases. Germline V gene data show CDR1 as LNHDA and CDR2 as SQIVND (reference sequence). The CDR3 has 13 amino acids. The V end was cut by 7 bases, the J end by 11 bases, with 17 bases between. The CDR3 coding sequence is TGTGCCAGTACCAACCCACCTCAGGGAGAGCTGTTTTTT. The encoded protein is CASTNPPQGELFF.

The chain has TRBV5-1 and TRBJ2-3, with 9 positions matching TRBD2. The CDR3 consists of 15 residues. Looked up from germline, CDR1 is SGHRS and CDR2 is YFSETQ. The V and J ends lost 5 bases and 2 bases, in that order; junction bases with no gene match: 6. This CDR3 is CASSQAGGATDTQYF. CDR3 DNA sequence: TGCGCCAGCAGTCAGGCGGGGGGGGCCACAGATACGCAGTATTTT.

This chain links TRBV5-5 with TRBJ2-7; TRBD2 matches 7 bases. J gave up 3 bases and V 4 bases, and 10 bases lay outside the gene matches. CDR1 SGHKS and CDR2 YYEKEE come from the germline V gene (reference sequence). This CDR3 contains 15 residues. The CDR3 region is CASSNAGVVSYEQYF. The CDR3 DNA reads TGTGCCAGCAGCAACGCGGGGGTTGTCAGCTACGAGCAGTACTTC. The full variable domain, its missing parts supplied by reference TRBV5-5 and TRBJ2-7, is DAGVTQSPTHLIKTRGQQVTLRCSPISGHKSVSWYQQVLGQGPQFIFQYYEKEERGRGNFPDRFSARQFPNYSSELNVNALLLGDSALYLCASSNAGVVSYEQYFGPGTRLTVT.

The CDR3 nucleotides read TGTGCCAGCAGCCAAACAGGGGGACCAAATGAAAAACTGTTTTTT. Residues: CASSQTGGPNEKLFF. The gene calls are TRBV6-5 and TRBJ1-4; 8 bases line up with TRBD1. The length of the CDR3 is 15 residues. V lost 6 bases and J lost 5; bases outside the gene matches: 8. CDR1 is MNHEY, CDR2 SVGAGI, per germline.

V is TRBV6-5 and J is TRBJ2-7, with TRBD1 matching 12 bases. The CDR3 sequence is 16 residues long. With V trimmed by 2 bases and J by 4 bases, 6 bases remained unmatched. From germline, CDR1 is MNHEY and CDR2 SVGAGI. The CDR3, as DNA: TGTGCCAGCAGTTACACGACGGGACAGGGGGCTTACGAGCAGTACTTC. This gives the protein CASSYTTGQGAYEQYF.

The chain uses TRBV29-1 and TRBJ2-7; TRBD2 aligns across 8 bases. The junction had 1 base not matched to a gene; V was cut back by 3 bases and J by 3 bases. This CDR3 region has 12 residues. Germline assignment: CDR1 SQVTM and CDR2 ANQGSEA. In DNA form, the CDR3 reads TGCAGCGTTGACGGGGGGGGCTACGAGCAGTACTTC. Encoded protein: CSVDGGGYEQYF.

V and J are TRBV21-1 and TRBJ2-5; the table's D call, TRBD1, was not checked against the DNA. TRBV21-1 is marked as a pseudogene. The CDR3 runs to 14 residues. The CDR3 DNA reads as TGTGCCAGCAGCAAGGGGACAGGGCAAGAGACCCAGTACTTC. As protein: CASSKGTGQETQYF.

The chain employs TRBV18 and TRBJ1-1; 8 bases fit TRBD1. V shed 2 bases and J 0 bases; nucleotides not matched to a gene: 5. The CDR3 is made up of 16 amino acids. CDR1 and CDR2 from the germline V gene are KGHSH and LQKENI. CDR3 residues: CASSPGPGGLNTEAFF. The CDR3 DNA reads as TGTGCCAGCTCACCAGGTCCAGGGGGCTTGAACACTGAAGCTTTCTTT.

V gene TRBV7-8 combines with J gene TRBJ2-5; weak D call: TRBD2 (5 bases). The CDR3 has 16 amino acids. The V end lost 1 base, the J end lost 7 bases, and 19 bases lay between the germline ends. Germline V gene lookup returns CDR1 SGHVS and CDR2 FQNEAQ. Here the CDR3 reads CASSLGDYSRRGTQYF. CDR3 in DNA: TGTGCCAGCAGCTTAGGAGACTACTCCCGGAGAGGGACCCAGTACTTC.

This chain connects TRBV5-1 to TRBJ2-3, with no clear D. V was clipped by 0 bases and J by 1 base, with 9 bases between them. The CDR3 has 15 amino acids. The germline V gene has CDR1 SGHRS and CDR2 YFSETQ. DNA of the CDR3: TGCGCCAGCAGCTTGGACCGGGTAGGCACAGATACGCAGTATTTT. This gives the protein CASSLDRVGTDTQYF.

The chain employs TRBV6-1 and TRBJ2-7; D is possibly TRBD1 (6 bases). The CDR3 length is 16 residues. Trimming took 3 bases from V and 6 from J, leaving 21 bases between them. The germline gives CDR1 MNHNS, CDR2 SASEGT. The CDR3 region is CASSDRVAQGVFEQYF. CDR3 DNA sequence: TGTGCCAGCAGTGATCGTGTGGCACAGGGAGTTTTCGAGCAGTACTTC.

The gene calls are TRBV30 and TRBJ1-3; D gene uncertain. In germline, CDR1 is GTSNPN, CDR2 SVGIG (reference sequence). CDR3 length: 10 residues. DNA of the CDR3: TGTACGGGAATTGGAAACACCATATATTTT. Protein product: CTGIGNTIYF. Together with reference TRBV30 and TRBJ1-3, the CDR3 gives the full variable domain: SQTIHQWPATLVQPVGSPLSLECTVEGTSNPNLYWYRQAAGRGLQLLFYSVGIGQISSEVPQNLSASRPQDRQFILSSKKLLLSDSGFYLCTGIGNTIYFGEGSWLTVV.

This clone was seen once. CDR3 sequence reads: CASSGGLLSNSPLHF. Here the CDR3 DNA reads TGTGCCAGCAGTGGGGGACTATTGAGTAATTCACCCCTCCACTTT. The V call is TRBV25-1, the J call TRBJ1-6; a weak D match, TRBD1 (5 bases). The V end was cut by 4 bases, the J end by 6 bases, with 13 bases between. This CDR3 is built from 15 residues. Germline CDR1 reads MGHDK; CDR2 reads SYGVNS.

This chain's CDR3 is CASSLGAGPSSGEQYF. For the CDR3, the DNA is TGTGCCAGCAGCTTGGGGGCAGGGCCTTCTTCTGGCGAGCAGTACTTC. The chain has TRBV5-4 and TRBJ2-7; maybe TRBD1 (5 bases). From germline, CDR1 is SGHNT and CDR2 YYREEE (reference sequence). The CDR3 length is 16 residues. V shed 0 bases and J shed 6 bases, with 19 bases lying between them.

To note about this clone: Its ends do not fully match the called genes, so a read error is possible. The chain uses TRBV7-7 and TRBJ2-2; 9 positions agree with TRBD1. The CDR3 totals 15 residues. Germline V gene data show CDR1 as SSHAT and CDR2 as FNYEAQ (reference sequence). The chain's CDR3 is CASSRTGANTGELFF. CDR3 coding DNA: TGTGCTAGCAGCCGGACAGGGGCGAACACCGGGGAGCTGTTTTTT.